This entry lists 32 T cell receptor beta chains sequenced from one sample in a study of ipilimumab plus nivolumab after autologous stem cell transplantation. Using immunoSEQ multiplex PCR, the repertoire was profiled, and TCRdb retains in-frame clones only, with some absent. The data hold several thousand clones, with 75% to 90% observed a single time. The specimen comprised PBMCs, sampled in a trial of ipilimumab plus nivolumab as post-transplant consolidation. The source of these receptors is a female donor with multiple myeloma.

The J gene is TRBJ1-2, the V gene TRBV2, with D possibly TRBD1 on 5 matching bases. Germline V gives CDR1 SNHLY, CDR2 FYNNEI. The CDR3 contains 14 residues. Deletions cut 0 bases from V and 7 bases from J, with 12 bases between. Here the CDR3 DNA reads TGTGCCAGCAGTGAAGCGCTTCAGGGAATTGGCTACACCTTC. It translates to CASSEALQGIGYTF.

The chain carries TRBV28 and TRBJ1-2, with D possibly matching TRBD1 (5 bases). The ends were cut back, 7 bases at V and 8 bases at J, with 17 bases in the middle. Germline V gives CDR1 MDHEN, CDR2 SYDVKM. CDR3 size: 13 residues. The CDR3 here is CASTLGEGLGYTF. DNA of the CDR3: TGTGCCAGCACCCTAGGGGAGGGTTTGGGCTACACCTTC.

The rearrangement uses TRBV6-5 and TRBJ1-1, with D unclear. Trimming stripped 8 bases from V and 3 bases from J, with 16 bases between. CDR3 length: 14 amino acids. Germline V gene sequence: CDR1 MNHEY, CDR2 SVGAGI. The DNA for the CDR3 is TGTGCCAGCCAACGCTACGGGATTGACACTGAAGCTTTCTTT. Its translation: CASQRYGIDTEAFF.

This clone came up once. The chain uses TRBV6-5 and TRBJ2-5; D remains unclear. This CDR3 comprises 11 residues. Germline assignment: CDR1 MNHEY and CDR2 SVGAGI. Trimming removed 4 bases at V and 9 bases at J, with 9 bases between. The CDR3 DNA is TGTGCCAGCAGTTGGGGAAGTGCCCAGTACTTC. This encodes CASSWGSAQYF.

This clone turned up a few times. This chain links TRBV7-3 with TRBJ1-2, with TRBD1 matching 10 bases. The V gene's germline CDR1 is SGHTA and CDR2 FQGTGA. This CDR3 spans 16 amino acids. The V segment lost 1 base and the J segment 7 bases; nucleotides outside the gene matches: 9. This chain's CDR3 is CASSLIRRGDRGGYTF. The CDR3 nucleotides are TGTGCCAGCAGCTTAATCCGGAGGGGGGACAGGGGTGGCTACACCTTC.

This chain joins TRBV7-2 and TRBJ2-1, with 9 bases matching TRBD2. The CDR3 loop spans 14 amino acids. Germline trimming cut 6 bases from V and 4 bases from J; bases unmatched to any gene: 4. Germline V gene data show CDR1 as SGHTA and CDR2 as FQGNSA. CDR3 protein: CASRAAGGYNEQFF. DNA of the CDR3: TGTGCCAGCAGAGCGGCGGGAGGGTACAATGAGCAGTTCTTC.

V is TRBV18 and J is TRBJ2-1; 7 nucleotides line up with TRBD2. The germline V gene encodes CDR1 KGHSH and CDR2 LQKENI. The V segment lost 3 bases and the J segment 6 bases; nucleotides outside the gene matches: 8. The CDR3 is 15 amino acids. The CDR3 sequence is CASSPLQGGSNEQFF. For the CDR3, the DNA is TGTGCCAGCTCACCTCTCCAGGGAGGGTCCAATGAGCAGTTCTTC.

The V and J genes are TRBV7-3 and TRBJ2-3; D uncertain. Trimming shortened V by 5 bases and J by 0 bases, and 9 bases separated the two germline ends. Looked up from germline, CDR1 is SGHTA and CDR2 is FQGTGA. This CDR3 region has 14 residues. The DNA of the CDR3 is TGTGCCAGCAGCCCCACGCATAGCACAGATACGCAGTATTTT. Its protein is CASSPTHSTDTQYF.

The chain uses TRBV30 and TRBJ2-7; D might be TRBD1 (6 bases). The CDR3 is 15 amino acids. The germline V gene encodes CDR1 GTSNPN and CDR2 SVGIG (reference sequence). V shed 0 bases and J shed 4 bases, with 16 bases lying between them. The CDR3 loop reads CAWSVPPGVYYEQYF. The CDR3 coding sequence is TGTGCCTGGAGTGTACCGCCAGGGGTCTATTACGAGCAGTACTTC.

Remarks on this clone: The same CDR3 can be traced to other DNA sequences in this sample. The rearrangement links TRBV7-3 to TRBJ1-3; D not resolved. Germline V gene data show CDR1 as SGHTA and CDR2 as FQGTGA. V was clipped by 0 bases and J by 0 bases, with 9 bases between them. The CDR3 consists of 16 residues. The DNA of the CDR3 is TGTGCCAGCAGCTTAACCGGAGGGAACTCTGGAAACACCATATATTTT. Translating it yields CASSLTGGNSGNTIYF.

This chain joins TRBV6-4 and TRBJ2-1; either TRBD1 or TRBD2 may supply D (5 bases each). In germline, CDR1 is MRHNA, CDR2 SNTAGT. The length of the CDR3 is 15 residues. V gave up 6 bases and J gave up 3 bases, with 15 bases separating them. The CDR3 DNA follows: TGTGCCAGCAGCCCCGGGACGGAAGACTACAATGAGCAGTTCTTC. Translating it yields CASSPGTEDYNEQFF.

The chain joins TRBV6-5 to TRBJ1-6; a weak D match, TRBD1 (6 bases). Germline-derived CDR1 and CDR2 are MNHEY and SVGAGI. This CDR3 is built from 15 residues. V dropped 4 bases and J dropped 10 bases, with 17 bases sitting between them. CDR3 loop: CASSSYGGGRSPLHF. The DNA of the CDR3 is TGTGCCAGCAGTTCTTACGGGGGGGGCAGGTCACCCCTCCACTTT.

On this clone itself: Other DNA sequences in the same sample also yield this CDR3. The CDR3 sequence is CASSKGQGTYEQYF. The CDR3, as DNA: TGTGCCAGCAGCAAGGGACAGGGAACCTACGAGCAGTACTTC. The V call is TRBV5-6, the J call TRBJ2-7; TRBD1 matches at 9 bases. V gave up 4 bases and J gave up 2 bases; unmatched junction bases: 4. The V gene's germline CDR1 is SGHDT and CDR2 YYEEEE. This CDR3 is 14 amino acids long.

The J gene is TRBJ1-1, the V gene TRBV27; 8 positions match TRBD1. Germline CDR1 and CDR2: MNHEY and SMNVEV (reference sequence). V lost 1 base and J lost 6; bases outside the gene matches: 10. The CDR3 loop spans 16 amino acids. The CDR3 DNA is TGTGCCAGCAGTTTATTAGTCCAGGGGGCGTACGCTGAAGCTTTCTTT. Its protein product is CASSLLVQGAYAEAFF.

The chain has TRBV15 and TRBJ2-7; TRBD2 might be the D (6 bases). The V gene lost 0 bases and the J gene lost 0 bases, with 18 bases spanning the gap. The CDR3 totals 18 residues. Germline V lookup: CDR1 LNHNV, CDR2 YYDKDF (reference sequence). This CDR3 reads CATSRDGVGGALSYEQYF. The CDR3 DNA sequence: TGTGCCACCAGCAGAGATGGGGTGGGGGGAGCTCTCTCCTACGAGCAGTACTTC.

This clone has more than one count but fewer than ten. The chain links TRBV6-6 to TRBJ1-1, with TRBD1 identical over 8 bases. Losses at the gene ends were 7 bases for V and 3 bases for J; bases not matched to a gene: 4. The CDR3 has 13 residues. The germline V gene encodes CDR1 MNHNY and CDR2 SVGAGI (reference sequence). The CDR3 loop reads CASNDRGDTEAFF. The CDR3 nucleotides are TGTGCCAGCAACGACAGGGGTGACACTGAAGCTTTCTTT.

The chain is built from TRBV10-2 and TRBJ1-1, with D possibly matching TRBD1 (5 bases). This CDR3 comprises 17 residues. Germline V gene sequence: CDR1 WSHSY, CDR2 SAAADI. V lost 3 bases and J lost 4, with 21 bases in between. The CDR3 loop is CASSDSSGGTWVTEAFF. In DNA form, the CDR3 reads TGCGCCAGCAGTGACTCCAGTGGGGGGACCTGGGTCACTGAAGCTTTCTTT.

The V and J genes are TRBV7-2 and TRBJ2-1; TRBD2 matches at 7 bases. V was pared by 3 bases and J by 3 bases, with 5 bases of the junction left unmatched. The germline gives CDR1 SGHTA, CDR2 FQGNSA. This CDR3 has 15 amino acids. The CDR3 reads CASSFGLVGYNEQFF. The CDR3 DNA is TGTGCCAGCAGCTTCGGACTAGTCGGCTACAATGAGCAGTTCTTC. Full variable domain (outside the CDR3, taken from reference TRBV7-2 and TRBJ2-1): GAGVSQSPSNKVTEKGKDVELRCDPISGHTALYWYRQSLGQGLEFLIYFQGNSAPDKSGLPSDRFSAERTGGSVSTLTIQRTQQEDSAVYLCASSFGLVGYNEQFFGPGTRLTVL.

The chain combines TRBV28 with TRBJ2-1, with 7 nucleotides matching TRBD2. CDR3 length: 15 amino acids. The germline V gene has CDR1 MDHEN and CDR2 SYDVKM. Unmatched junction bases numbered 10, after V lost 6 bases and J lost 5 bases. The CDR3 loop reads CASSSREVMNNEQFF. CDR3 in DNA: TGTGCCAGCAGCTCTCGGGAGGTGATGAACAATGAGCAGTTCTTC.

This chain joins TRBV29-1 and TRBJ2-2; 7 nucleotides agree with TRBD1. With V trimmed by 6 bases and J by 0 bases, 4 bases remained unmatched. CDR1 is SQVTM, CDR2 ANQGSEA, per germline. The CDR3 runs 14 residues. DNA for the CDR3: TGCAGCGTACCGGGACAGACGAACACCGGGGAGCTGTTTTTT. It is translated as CSVPGQTNTGELFF.

The chain joins TRBV7-3 to TRBJ1-2, with 9 positions matching TRBD1. Germline trimming cut 1 base from V and 5 bases from J; bases unmatched to any gene: 5. Germline loops: CDR1 SGHTA, CDR2 FQGTGA. The CDR3 totals 15 residues. The CDR3 is CASSLSAGTGYGYTF. DNA of the CDR3: TGTGCCAGCAGCTTAAGCGCCGGGACAGGGTATGGCTACACCTTC.

The V gene is TRBV7-3, the J gene TRBJ2-1; 7 positions agree with TRBD2. CDR1 is SGHTA, CDR2 FQGTGA, per germline. The J segment lost 2 bases and the V segment lost 2 bases, leaving 3 bases of the junction unmatched. The CDR3 length is 15 residues. Written as DNA, the CDR3 is TGTGCCAGCAGCTTACGAGCGGGAACCTACAATGAGCAGTTCTTC. As protein: CASSLRAGTYNEQFF.

The chain employs TRBV5-1 and TRBJ1-4; D possibly corresponds to TRBD1 (6 bases). Germline CDR1 and CDR2: SGHRS and YFSETQ. This CDR3 is 17 amino acids long. The V and J ends lost 3 bases and 6 bases respectively, with 21 bases between them. CDR3 nucleotide sequence: TGCGCCAGCAGCTCCGGATCCAACAGGCCAGGGGATGAAAAACTGTTTTTT. Its protein is CASSSGSNRPGDEKLFF.

This clone has only one observation. The chain recombines TRBV27 with TRBJ2-7, with 12 positions matching TRBD2. J was trimmed by 4 bases and V by 10 bases; bases with no gene match: 11. The CDR3 spans 15 residues. CDR1 is MNHEY and CDR2 is SMNVEV in the germline V gene (reference sequence). The chain's CDR3 is CATLAGGDIPYEQYF. Here the CDR3 DNA reads TGTGCCACCCTAGCGGGAGGGGATATTCCTTACGAGCAGTACTTC.

V is TRBV5-1 and J is TRBJ1-2, with TRBD1 matching over 8 bases. Germline CDR1 and CDR2: SGHRS and YFSETQ. J lost 4 bases, V lost 0 bases, and 8 bases had no gene match. The CDR3 is 16 amino acids. For the CDR3, the DNA is TGCGCCAGCAGCTTGGAGGGCGGACAGGGAATCTATGGCTACACCTTC. This gives the protein CASSLEGGQGIYGYTF.

The chain links TRBV19 to TRBJ2-1; 12 bases map to TRBD1. This CDR3 spans 19 amino acids. Trimming at V came to 7 bases and at J to 7 bases, leaving 20 bases not matched to a gene. Germline CDR1 and CDR2: LNHDA and SQIVND (reference sequence). As DNA, the CDR3 is TGTGCCAGTACCTCCTGGGACAGGGGGCTCGGAGGAGGAGGGAATGAGCAGTTCTTC. Amino acid sequence: CASTSWDRGLGGGGNEQFF.

The chain uses TRBV18 and TRBJ2-7; possible D gene TRBD1, 6 bases. Germline CDR1 reads KGHSH; CDR2 reads LQKENI. The CDR3 has 15 amino acids. Between the trimmed V and J ends, which lost 3 bases and 3 bases, there was a span of 15 bases. Here the CDR3 reads CASSPSRDNNYEQYF. The CDR3 DNA sequence: TGTGCCAGCTCACCTTCCCGGGACAACAACTACGAGCAGTACTTC. Together with reference TRBV18 and TRBJ2-7, the CDR3 gives the full variable domain: NAGVMQNPRHLVRRRGQEARLRCSPMKGHSHVYWYRQLPEEGLKFMVYLQKENIIDESGMPKERFSAEFPKEGPSILRIQQVVRGDSAAYFCASSPSRDNNYEQYFGPGTRLTVT.

This clone occurred a few times. The V call is TRBV4-1, the J call TRBJ2-7; 10 bases align to TRBD2. Germline V gene sequence: CDR1 MGHRA, CDR2 YSYEKL. J gave up 9 bases and V 0 bases, and 11 bases lay outside the gene matches. The CDR3 spans 16 residues. The CDR3 coding sequence is TGCGCCAGCAGCCAAGATACCCTAGCGGGAGCCGAGGGGCAGTACTTC. This gives the protein CASSQDTLAGAEGQYF.

The chain couples TRBV7-8 to TRBJ2-3, with D possibly TRBD2 on 6 matching bases. Germline V gene sequence: CDR1 SGHVS, CDR2 FQNEAQ. This CDR3 is 15 amino acids long. The V end was cut by 1 base, the J end by 0 bases, with 8 bases between. CDR3 amino acids: CASSLVGRSTDTQYF. As DNA, the CDR3 is TGTGCCAGCAGCTTAGTCGGGAGAAGCACAGATACGCAGTATTTT.

V and J are TRBV11-2 and TRBJ2-2; weak D call: TRBD1 (5 bases). This CDR3 is built from 16 residues. CDR1 is SGHAT and CDR2 is FQNNGV in the germline V gene. V lost 5 bases and J lost 0, with 13 bases in between. The CDR3 region is CASSQNTGANTGELFF. The CDR3 region has the DNA TGTGCCAGCAGCCAAAACACAGGAGCGAACACCGGGGAGCTGTTTTTT. Variable domain in full (rest from reference TRBV11-2 and TRBJ2-2): EAGVAQSPRYKIIEKRQSVAFWCNPISGHATLYWYQQILGQGPKLLIQFQNNGVVDDSQLPKDRFSAERLKGVDSTLKIQPAKLEDSAVYLCASSQNTGANTGELFFGEGSRLTVL.

The chain couples TRBV5-1 to TRBJ2-3; D is possibly TRBD2 (5 bases). The V end lost 2 bases, the J end lost 0 bases, and 13 bases lay between the germline ends. The CDR3 is 16 residues long. Germline CDR1 reads SGHRS; CDR2 reads YFSETQ. As DNA, the CDR3 is TGCGCCAGCAGCTTCCCGGGATTAGATAGCACAGATACGCAGTATTTT. It encodes CASSFPGLDSTDTQYF.

The gene calls are TRBV11-1 and TRBJ2-5, with TRBD2 matching over 10 bases. V shed 5 bases, J shed 0 bases, and the junction held 6 bases outside the gene matches. The CDR3 is 16 amino acids. CDR1 is SGHAT, CDR2 FQDESV, per germline (reference sequence). The CDR3 sequence is CASSPGLARNQETQYF. The DNA for the CDR3 is TGTGCCAGCAGCCCGGGACTAGCGAGGAACCAAGAGACCCAGTACTTC.